The rows below give T cell receptor beta chains drawn from one sample of a study of type 1 and type 2 diabetes patients. TCRdb analysed the multiplex PCR reads with MiXCR anew, one entry per CDR3 protein. The repertoire includes more than 250,000 distinct CDR3 sequences, around 47% of them detected once, and roughly an eighth sits in the top ten. The sequencing sample was made of peripheral blood mononuclear cells (PBMCs). These receptors were obtained from a man younger than 35 with type 2 diabetes. Both conserved end residues are part of each CDR3. A D gene is named only where the DNA matches it firmly. Size values are once, few and many counts, or a class for expanded clones, and some rows have none.

>TRBJ2-5|TRBV25-1|.|15|.
CASSEWLAFQETQYF
TGTGCCAGCAGTGAATGGTTAGCATTCCAAGAGACCCAGTACTTC
>TRBJ2-7|TRBV15|TRBD2|18|few
CATSRGGLAGGPLSEQYF
TGTGCCACCAGCAGAGGGGGACTAGCGGGGGGTCCTTTGAGCGAGCAGTACTTC
>TRBJ1-2|TRBV19|TRBD1|15|.
CASSTTGTGGYGYTF
TGTGCCAGTAGTACCACCGGGACAGGGGGCTATGGCTACACCTTC
>TRBJ2-2|TRBV2|.|14|many
CASSAERSRGELFF
TGTGCCAGCAGTGCTGAGCGGTCGAGGGGGGAGCTGTTTTTT
>TRBJ2-3|TRBV7-2|TRBD2|14|many
CASSLRGGTDTQYF
TGTGCCAGCAGCTTACGCGGGGGGACAGATACGCAGTATTTT
>TRBJ1-4|TRBV6-6|TRBD1|14|few
CASSKGQGNEKLFF
TGTGCCAGCAGTAAGGGACAGGGTAATGAAAAACTGTTTTTT
>TRBJ2-7|TRBV18|TRBD1|16|.
CASSQDRTGVLYEQYF
TGTGCCAGCTCACAGGACAGGACAGGGGTCCTCTACGAGCAGTACTTC
>TRBJ1-2|TRBV6-1|TRBD1|15|.
CASSVENRGLYGYTF
TGTGCCAGCAGTGTAGAGAACAGGGGGCTGTATGGCTACACCTTC
>TRBJ2-5|TRBV5-1|.|14|few
CASSLALVGETQYF
TGCGCCAGCAGCTTGGCCCTCGTTGGTGAGACCCAGTACTTC
>TRBJ2-5|TRBV24-1|.|13|.
CATNATEGRTQYF
TGTGCCACCAATGCGACAGAGGGTCGGACCCAGTACTTC
>TRBJ1-2|TRBV29-1|.|15|.
CSVDRGRERARGYTF
TGCAGCGTTGATCGGGGGAGGGAGAGGGCTAGGGGCTACACCTTC
>TRBJ2-1|TRBV19|.|16|few
CASSLRDRISYNEQFF
TGTGCCAGTAGTCTCCGGGACCGAATTAGCTACAATGAGCAGTTCTTC
>TRBJ1-1|TRBV29-1|.|11|few
CSVKVITEAFF
TGCAGCGTAAAAGTGATCACTGAAGCTTTCTTT
>TRBJ2-2|TRBV30|.|15|few
CAWSSGLANTGELFF
TGTGCCTGGAGCTCTGGGTTAGCGAACACCGGGGAGCTGTTTTTT
>TRBJ1-5|TRBV12-3/TRBV12-4|.|14|.
CASSHSWGGGAQHF
TGTGCCAGCAGCCACTCATGGGGTGGTGGGGCCCAGCATTTT
>TRBJ2-7|TRBV7-8|.|16|many
CASSLYSGLESYEQYF
TGTGCCAGCAGCCTCTATTCAGGACTGGAGTCCTACGAGCAGTACTTC
>TRBJ2-1|TRBV10-2|.|13|many
CAIRLSSYNEQFF
TGCGCCATCCGACTGAGCTCCTACAATGAGCAGTTCTTC
>TRBJ2-6|TRBV20-1|.|15|once
CSASEGSSGADVLTF
TGCAGTGCTAGTGAGGGCAGCTCTGGGGCCGACGTCCTGACTTTC